Given below is one T cell receptor beta chain in context. The antigen remains undetermined. Total RNA amounts of at least 6 micrograms were extracted per sample. Germline V gives CDR1 MNHEY, CDR2 SMNVEV (reference sequence). The CDR3 has 16 amino acids. A second PCR, run for 7 to 11 cycles, used a sample-barcoded 5' primer plus a J-beta primer mix. TCRdb passed the 5' RACE reads through MiXCR, listing each CDR3 protein once. The sample has around 1,600,000 distinct CDR3 sequences; roughly 43% are singletons. The sample is drawn from a study of blood T cells in healthy people across ages. General study points: Diversity of TCR beta per million T cells declined in a roughly linear way with age.

This TCR was sampled from a woman between 18 and 29 years old in good health. Source material: blood. This chain connects TRBV27 to TRBJ2-7, with 8 bases aligning to TRBD2. Judging by the DNA end, TRBJ2-5 fits better; the J call may be wrong. In DNA, the CDR3 is TGTGCCAGCAGTTCCTCCTATTACGGGAGGGCCGAGACCCAGTACTTC. Translation gives CASSSSYYGRAETQYF.